This T cell receptor (beta chain) is from a study of blood T cells in healthy people across ages. Study-level results: Bulk PBMC profiling left naive and antigen-experienced comparisons inconclusive.

About this clonotype itself: Its specificity is unknown.

PCR was performed a second time for about 6 to 11 cycles using a sample-barcoded 5' primer and a J-beta primer mix. TCRdb reprocessed the 5' RACE reads with MiXCR, giving one entry per CDR3 protein. The table includes 550,000 to 600,000 distinct CDR3 sequences, roughly 48% detected once. Whenever a sample was processed, at least 6 million PBMCs were isolated. The CDR3 contains 14 residues. The germline gives CDR1 SGHRS, CDR2 YFSETQ. This TCR came from a man of 80 years or more in good health. The V call is TRBV5-1, the J call TRBJ2-4, with TRBD2 identical over 9 bases. The J call could be wrong; TRBJ2-7 is a better fit for the DNA end. The sequenced sample was blood. Written as DNA, the CDR3 is TGCGCCAGCAGCGTGACTAGCGGAACCTACGAGCAGTACTTC. This sequence encodes CASSVTSGTYEQYF.